This TCR beta chain came from a study of human T cells and chemical hapten exposure (dated by TCRdb to the early 2020s). Notes on the research overall: For sensitization, 2% DPC in acetone was applied to a roughly 2 cm by roughly 2 cm area of upper inner arm skin. Blood samples were taken from patients before sensitization (week 0) and at 2, 6 and about 24 weeks after DPC sensitization. Patch testing was done on the upper back using Finn chambers containing 0.01% DPC, and results were scored after 6 days according to International Contact Dermatitis Research Group standards. Throughout the study period of 20 to 25 weeks, patients also received therapeutic DPC doses to the scalp every week. The study tracked peripheral blood TCR repertoire changes in vivo during primary and secondary sensitization to the hapten diphenylcyclopropenone (DPC) in alopecia patients. Libraries were combined into a pool for sequencing, and differences in TCR yield between samples came mainly from small differences in library volumes within the pool. Most of the patients in the cohort were female, and the cohort covered alopecia areata with under or over 50% scalp involvement, alopecia totalis and alopecia universalis. Roughly 30 alopecia patients provided blood for TCR sequencing at one to four time points (pre-sensitization, 2, 6 and 24 weeks).

V drops 6 bases and J drops 3 bases, leaving 11 bases in between. Per the germline V gene, SGHTA is the CDR1 and FQGNSA is the CDR2. CDR3 length: 14 amino acids, cysteine to phenylalanine. Only the CDR3 region is kept as DNA, spanning 42 bases read in frame from base 1. To prepare the library, RACE was applied. Reads for this sample came from a NextSeq 500. Library preparation attached unique molecular identifiers to individual cDNA molecules for quantitative, reproducible TCR counting. From each blood RNA sample, both TCR alpha and TCR beta chains were sequenced. The paper's processing steps were these. Samples had a median of 95,638 TCRs, with a range from roughly 23,224 to 750,000. V, J and CDR3 annotation of the TCR reads was carried out using the Decombinator software suite. To make PS versus PT1 abundance plots, every sample was subsampled to the same number of TCRs (28,000). TCRs were defined as expanded if absent before sensitization and observed at least eight times at the 2-week time point. Clones were called with MiXCR by TCRdb after fastp trimmed the public reads at Q25, and only in-frame beta chains were retained. One record per CDR3 amino acid sequence lists the most common genes and DNA. For this entry, the V and J calls and clone size follow TCRdb and not the study's own pipeline. The sample data list under 200,000 distinct CDR3 sequences, and more than 12% of these were observed just once. The ten largest make up about 1.7% of the sample.

The sample's time point label, in plain terms: patch test 1, 2 weeks after DPC sensitization. This specimen's treatment or condition label, per the study, means: therapeutic diphenylcyclopropenone sensitization with weekly scalp DPC. At each patch-test visit, blood was drawn before the patch test was applied. Patients were considered eligible if aged 18 to 70, diagnosed with alopecia and deemed suitable for DPC therapy, and patients were excluded if pregnant. Unfractionated whole blood was collected in Tempus Blood RNA tubes, and total RNA was extracted from that blood. Summary of the overall study and its limitations: Expanded TCRs formed significantly more large CDR3 similarity clusters than pre-sensitization or healthy control sets, consistent with antigen-driven responses. All patients had alopecia, a presumed autoimmune disease, so their immune response might differ from that of healthy individuals. Patch test score correlated positively with the number of PT1 expanded TCRs, reaching significance at thresholds 8, 16 and 32 but not at 4. After repeated subsampling, changes were observed in the strength of the expansion versus patch-test correlation and in the threshold at which the correlation became significant. DPC sensitization did not change how many TCRs were above 1 in 1000 frequency, and no evidence was found of alterations in global repertoire structure.

In its sample, this clonotype was seen a few times. Its recognized antigen is unknown. Base-call qualities are not available, and no considerably larger clone is one nucleotide away. The origin of this receptor is a woman under 40 with alopecia areata. Some clones in this sample may be carry-over from other donors' samples. The sample here was whole blood, taken in connection with sensitization to the hapten diphenylcyclopropenone (DPC). Recombination joined TRBV7-2 with TRBJ2-2, with a weak D call of TRBD1 (5 bases match). The DNA sequence is TGTGCCAGCAGGCCTGTACAGGACACCGGGGAGCTGTTTTTT. Translated, this is CASRPVQDTGELFF.